A selection of T cell receptor beta chains follows, all from one sample in a study of blood T cell repertoires in COVID-19. Libraries were prepared by immunoSEQ multiplex PCR; TCRdb keeps only in-frame clonotypes and omits some of them. The table records 250,000 to 300,000 clones, about 88% of them present only once. The sequenced material came from peripheral blood. Receptors were obtained from a woman aged 30 to 39 with COVID-19, enrolled during active disease. Each CDR3 is given with its conserved first and last residue. D genes are given only for firm matches. Clone size is not always given. Where it is, it says once, few, many or a class for expanded clones.

15,NA,NA,TRBJ1-1,TRBV2,TGTGCCAGCAGTCGGTCAGCCGGGGGGAACACTGAAGCTTTCTTT,CASSRSAGGNTEAFF
16,TRBD1,NA,TRBJ1-4,TRBV11-2,TGTGCCAGCAGCTCCGGGACAGGGGGCTATAATGAAAAACTGTTTTTT,CASSSGTGGYNEKLFF
14,NA,NA,TRBJ1-6,TRBV5-1,TGCGCCAGCAGTTTGATCGGCTATAATTCACCCCTCCACTTT,CASSLIGYNSPLHF
18,TRBD2,NA,TRBJ2-7,TRBV5-1,TGCGCCAGCAGCCCAGAGGGGGGACTAGCGGGAGGGTCCTACGAGCAGTACTTC,CASSPEGGLAGGSYEQYF
16,NA,NA,TRBJ2-3,TRBV19,TGTGCCAGTAGTATGGGGGGACTCACCTCGACAGATACGCAGTATTTT,CASSMGGLTSTDTQYF
14,NA,NA,TRBJ2-2,TRBV7-9,TGTGCCAGCAGGGGCAATTCGGCCACCGGGGAGCTGTTTTTT,CASRGNSATGELFF
16,TRBD2,NA,TRBJ2-2,TRBV27,TGTGCCAGCAGACCGAGACTAGCGGGAGACACCGGGGAGCTGTTTTTT,CASRPRLAGDTGELFF
14,NA,NA,TRBJ1-1,TRBV24-1,TGTGCCACCAGTGAAGGCGGGTTGGACACTGAAGCTTTCTTT,CATSEGGLDTEAFF
14,TRBD2,NA,TRBJ2-7,TRBV6-6,TGTGCCAGCAGTTTAGCGGGGCCCCCCTACGAGCAGTACTTC,CASSLAGPPYEQYF
13,NA,NA,TRBJ2-7,TRBV14,TGTGCCAGCAGCCAAGTTTCAGGGCCCGTGCAGTACTTC,CASSQVSGPVQYF
15,NA,NA,TRBJ2-6,TRBV28,TGTGCCAGCAGCCTAGGGGACTCTGGGGCCAACGTCCTGACTTTC,CASSLGDSGANVLTF
13,NA,NA,TRBJ2-2,TRBV11-1,TGTGCCAGCAGCTTAGCCCTCACCGGGGAGCTGTTTTTT,CASSLALTGELFF
14,NA,NA,TRBJ2-3,TRBV5-1,TGCGCCAGCAGCTTGTTGCGGTTCACAGATACGCAGTATTTT,CASSLLRFTDTQYF
12,NA,NA,TRBJ2-5,TRBV5-5,TGTGCCAGCAGCCCCCCGGGGGAGACCCAGTACTTC,CASSPPGETQYF
16,NA,NA,TRBJ1-5,TRBV5-5,TGTGCCAGCAAAATCGGGGGGAGCTGGAGCAATCAGCCCCAGCATTTT,CASKIGGSWSNQPQHF
12,NA,once,TRBJ1-2,TRBV5-6,TGTGCCAGCAGTCCCCGGGGTACTGGCTACACCTTC,CASSPRGTGYTF
14,NA,NA,TRBJ1-4,TRBV4-3,TGCGCCAGCAGCCAAGAGGCCGGGAGCGAAAAACTGTTTTTT,CASSQEAGSEKLFF
16,TRBD1,NA,TRBJ1-5,TRBV19,TGTGCCAGTAGTATAGACGGGACAGGGGGCAATCAGCCCCAGCATTTT,CASSIDGTGGNQPQHF
16,NA,NA,TRBJ1-2,TRBV2,TGTGCCAGCAGGGGAGGGGTACAGGCCTGGTTCGCTGGCTACACCTTC,CASRGGVQAWFAGYTF
14,TRBD2,NA,TRBJ2-1,TRBV2,TGTGCCAGCACCGTTGGAGCGGGAGAGAATGAGCAGTTCTTC,CASTVGAGENEQFF
12,TRBD1,NA,TRBJ2-7,TRBV4-2,TGTGCCAGCAACAAAGGGGGCCACGAGCAGTACTTC,CASNKGGHEQYF
15,TRBD2,NA,TRBJ2-2,TRBV5-1,TGCGCCAGCAGCCGAGGGAGGGCCGTCACCGGGGAGCTGTTTTTT,CASSRGRAVTGELFF
15,TRBD1,NA,TRBJ2-3,TRBV5-1,TGCGCCAGCAGCTTAGGGACAGGGGGCACAGATACGCAGTATTTT,CASSLGTGGTDTQYF
14,TRBD2,NA,TRBJ2-7,TRBV9,TGTGCCAGCAGCGGGTCTAGCGGGAGCTACGAGCAGTACTTC,CASSGSSGSYEQYF
15,NA,NA,TRBJ1-4,TRBV4-1,TGCGCCAGCAGCCAAGATACAGATCCAAATGAAAAACTGTTTTTT,CASSQDTDPNEKLFF
17,TRBD2,NA,TRBJ2-1,TRBV7-3,TGTGCCAGCAGCTTAGTGCCGGGGGACTACCGTTCCAATGAGCAGTTCTTC,CASSLVPGDYRSNEQFF
13,TRBD1,NA,TRBJ1-5,TRBV7-9,TGTGCCAGCAGCTTGGGACAGGGGGTGCCCCAGCATTTT,CASSLGQGVPQHF
14,TRBD1,NA,TRBJ1-2,TRBV7-9,TGTGCCAGCAGACCAGGACAGGCTCCCTATGGCTACACCTTC,CASRPGQAPYGYTF
17,TRBD2,NA,TRBJ2-1,TRBV5-6,TGTGCCAGCAGCCCTTTTCTACTAGCGGGAGGCGACAATGAGCAGTTCTTC,CASSPFLLAGGDNEQFF
15,NA,NA,TRBJ2-5,TRBV5-1,TGCGCCAGCAGCTTCGACGGCCGACGAGGGGAGACCCAGTACTTC,CASSFDGRRGETQYF
15,NA,NA,TRBJ1-2,TRBV19,TGTGCCAGTAGCCGCCTAGGGTTGGAGGGAAATGGCTACACCTTC,CASSRLGLEGNGYTF
13,TRBD1,NA,TRBJ2-1,TRBV5-1,TGCGCCAGCAGCCAAGGGGACAGGGCAGAGCAGTTCTTC,CASSQGDRAEQFF
13,TRBD1,NA,TRBJ1-1,TRBV6-6,TGTGCCAGCAAGGGACAGGCCGGCACTGAAGCTTTCTTT,CASKGQAGTEAFF
14,NA,NA,TRBJ1-5,TRBV27,TGTGCCAGCAGTTTTGGGCAGGGCAATCAGCCCCAGCATTTT,CASSFGQGNQPQHF
10,NA,NA,TRBJ2-7,TRBV20-1,TGCAGTGTTTTGTCTCACGAGCAGTACTTC,CSVLSHEQYF
13,NA,NA,TRBJ1-4,TRBV29-1,TGCAGCGTTGTAGTAGAGGGGGTGGAAAAACTGTTTTTT,CSVVVEGVEKLFF
15,NA,NA,TRBJ2-3,TRBV7-3,TGTGCCAGCAGCTTGGGCTCTGTAGGGGTGGATACGCAGTATTTT,CASSLGSVGVDTQYF
15,TRBD1,NA,TRBJ1-2,TRBV7-9,TGTGCCAGCAGCCCCAGGACAGGGGAGGACTATGGCTACACCTTC,CASSPRTGEDYGYTF
15,NA,NA,TRBJ2-7,TRBV5-6,TGTGCCAGCAGCTTGGAGGACTCTGGATTCTACGAGCAGTACTTC,CASSLEDSGFYEQYF
13,NA,once,TRBJ2-1,TRBV28,TGTGCCAGCAGCCGCGGTGGTTACAATGAGCAGTTCTTC,CASSRGGYNEQFF
17,TRBD1,NA,TRBJ2-5,TRBV7-8,TGTGCCAGCAGCTTCGATCCGGGACAGGGGGATCAAGAGACCCAGTACTTC,CASSFDPGQGDQETQYF
14,NA,few,TRBJ2-1,TRBV28,TGTGCCAGCAGCATGGGGACACACTACAATGAGCAGTTCTTC,CASSMGTHYNEQFF
13,NA,NA,TRBJ1-2,TRBV18,TGTGCCAGCTCACCAGACAGCAAATATGGCTACACCTTC,CASSPDSKYGYTF
15,TRBD1,NA,TRBJ2-7,TRBV5-6,TGTGCCAGCAGCGGAGGGACAGGCGCCACCTACGAGCAGTACTTC,CASSGGTGATYEQYF
13,NA,NA,TRBJ2-7,TRBV11-1,TGTGCCAGCAGCCCGCCTCAGGCCTACGAGCAGTACTTC,CASSPPQAYEQYF
14,TRBD1,NA,TRBJ1-6,TRBV5-1,TGCGCCAGCAGCTCCAGGGGGCCAAATTCACCCCTCCACTTT,CASSSRGPNSPLHF
18,NA,NA,TRBJ2-5,TRBV4-1,TGCGCCAGCAGCCAGAAGGACCTAGCGTCCCTCGGCGGAGAGACCCAGTACTTC,CASSQKDLASLGGETQYF
16,TRBD1,NA,TRBJ1-2,TRBV7-9,TGTGCCAGCAGCCCCAGCGGTGGAGGCAGGGGGAATGGCTACACCTTC,CASSPSGGGRGNGYTF
12,NA,NA,TRBJ2-1,TRBV10-3,TGTGCCATCAGTGAGGTGAGGGATGAGCAGTTCTTC,CAISEVRDEQFF